These T cell receptor beta chains were read from a single sample in a study of CD8 T cells in Susac syndrome. TCRdb reprocessed the immunoSEQ multiplex PCR reads with MiXCR, giving one entry per CDR3 protein. The sample consists of 100,000 to 150,000 distinct CDR3 sequences, roughly 93% of them appearing once. Material for sequencing was CD4+ T cells from PBMCs. The source is a human donor with multiple sclerosis. The CDR3 runs from the conserved cysteine through the conserved F or W. The order of the fields is D gene, J gene, V gene, clone size, CDR3 length, CDR3 DNA, CDR3 protein. A D gene is named only where the DNA matches it firmly. Size values are once, few and many counts, or a class for expanded clones, and some rows have none.

d_call: TRBD1; j_call: TRBJ1-1; v_call: TRBV11-2; clone_size: -; cdr3_length: 16; cdr3_nt: TGTGCCAGCAGCTTCAGTGGGACAGCTACCAACACTGAAGCTTTCTTT; cdr3_aa: CASSFSGTATNTEAFF
d_call: TRBD1; j_call: TRBJ1-2; v_call: TRBV2; clone_size: -; cdr3_length: 15; cdr3_nt: TGTGCCAGCAGTGAAGGACAGGGGGACTTCTATGGCTACACCTTC; cdr3_aa: CASSEGQGDFYGYTF
d_call: -; j_call: TRBJ2-3; v_call: TRBV12-3/TRBV12-4; clone_size: -; cdr3_length: 15; cdr3_nt: TGTGCCAGCAGGTGGGCGGGGAAGCTCACAGATACGCAGTATTTT; cdr3_aa: CASRWAGKLTDTQYF
d_call: -; j_call: TRBJ1-2; v_call: TRBV2; clone_size: -; cdr3_length: 13; cdr3_nt: TGTGCCAGCACAGAGCAGCCACTCTATGGCTACACCTTC; cdr3_aa: CASTEQPLYGYTF
d_call: -; j_call: TRBJ1-4; v_call: TRBV29-1; clone_size: -; cdr3_length: 13; cdr3_nt: TGCAGCGTCACCCCGGTTGGGGGTGAAAAACTGTTTTTT; cdr3_aa: CSVTPVGGEKLFF
d_call: TRBD1; j_call: TRBJ1-1; v_call: TRBV4-1; clone_size: -; cdr3_length: 14; cdr3_nt: TGCGCCAGCAGCACACGACAGGGGCACACTGAAGCTTTCTTT; cdr3_aa: CASSTRQGHTEAFF
d_call: -; j_call: TRBJ2-5; v_call: TRBV7-2; clone_size: -; cdr3_length: 13; cdr3_nt: TGTGCCAGCAGCTTAGTAGATATGAAGACCCAGTACTTC; cdr3_aa: CASSLVDMKTQYF
d_call: TRBD1; j_call: TRBJ1-1; v_call: TRBV4-2; clone_size: -; cdr3_length: 17; cdr3_nt: TGTGCCAGCAGCCCCCAGGGTGGACAGGGAGTAGGCACTGAAGCTTTCTTT; cdr3_aa: CASSPQGGQGVGTEAFF
d_call: -; j_call: TRBJ2-6; v_call: TRBV28; clone_size: -; cdr3_length: 15; cdr3_nt: TGTGCCAGCGGACCAACAGGGTCTGGGGCCAACGTCCTGACTTTC; cdr3_aa: CASGPTGSGANVLTF
d_call: -; j_call: TRBJ2-4; v_call: TRBV24-1; clone_size: -; cdr3_length: 13; cdr3_nt: TGTGCCACCAGTGGTCTCCACCAGGGGATTCAGTACTTC; cdr3_aa: CATSGLHQGIQYF
d_call: TRBD2; j_call: TRBJ2-7; v_call: TRBV20-1; clone_size: -; cdr3_length: 15; cdr3_nt: TGCAGTGCTAGACTAGCGGGGGCTCTCGAATCCGAGCAGTACTTC; cdr3_aa: CSARLAGALESEQYF
d_call: TRBD1; j_call: TRBJ2-7; v_call: TRBV18; clone_size: -; cdr3_length: 20; cdr3_nt: TGTGCCAGCTCACCACGTGGCCAGACAGGGGGTGCTAGACTGGCCTACGAGCAGTACTTC; cdr3_aa: CASSPRGQTGGARLAYEQYF
d_call: -; j_call: TRBJ1-1; v_call: TRBV6-6; clone_size: -; cdr3_length: 12; cdr3_nt: TGTGCCAGCTGGGATCGGGCCACTGAAGCTTTCTTT; cdr3_aa: CASWDRATEAFF
d_call: -; j_call: TRBJ1-2; v_call: TRBV5-6; clone_size: -; cdr3_length: 16; cdr3_nt: TGTGCCAGCAGCACTAGCCCCGGCCGCGTTGAATGGGGCTACACCTTC; cdr3_aa: CASSTSPGRVEWGYTF
d_call: -; j_call: TRBJ1-5; v_call: TRBV19; clone_size: -; cdr3_length: 15; cdr3_nt: TGTGCCAGTAGTATTTCGGGGAAGGGCAATCAGCCCCAGCATTTT; cdr3_aa: CASSISGKGNQPQHF
d_call: -; j_call: TRBJ2-2; v_call: TRBV20-1; clone_size: once; cdr3_length: 13; cdr3_nt: TGCAGTGCTAGAGGTAGCCTGACCGGGGAGCTGTTTTTT; cdr3_aa: CSARGSLTGELFF
d_call: -; j_call: TRBJ1-5; v_call: TRBV20-1; clone_size: once; cdr3_length: 15; cdr3_nt: TGCAGTGCGGCCTTCGGGACGTCTAGCAATCAGCCCCAGCATTTT; cdr3_aa: CSAAFGTSSNQPQHF
d_call: -; j_call: TRBJ1-2; v_call: TRBV6-6; clone_size: -; cdr3_length: 13; cdr3_nt: TGTGCCTCCAGGGGCGGGATTAACTATGGCTACACCTTC; cdr3_aa: CASRGGINYGYTF
d_call: TRBD2; j_call: TRBJ2-3; v_call: TRBV3-1; clone_size: -; cdr3_length: 15; cdr3_nt: TGTGCCAGCAGCCCGCCGGGACTAGCCACAGATACGCAGTATTTT; cdr3_aa: CASSPPGLATDTQYF
d_call: -; j_call: TRBJ2-5; v_call: TRBV6-2/TRBV6-3; clone_size: -; cdr3_length: 15; cdr3_nt: TGTGCCAGCAGTAAACCCCAGAGGGGGTCAGAGACCCAGTACTTC; cdr3_aa: CASSKPQRGSETQYF
d_call: -; j_call: TRBJ1-1; v_call: TRBV6-5; clone_size: -; cdr3_length: 15; cdr3_nt: TGTGCCAGCAGTTACTCTGGAAACTGGAACACTGAAGCTTTCTTT; cdr3_aa: CASSYSGNWNTEAFF
d_call: TRBD1; j_call: TRBJ2-1; v_call: TRBV7-3; clone_size: -; cdr3_length: 16; cdr3_nt: TGTGCCAGCAGCTCGCGACAGGGGGGCTCCTACAATGAGCAGTTCTTC; cdr3_aa: CASSSRQGGSYNEQFF
d_call: -; j_call: TRBJ1-4; v_call: TRBV7-9; clone_size: -; cdr3_length: 13; cdr3_nt: TGTGCCAGCAGCTCTAGCAGTGCTGAAAAACTGTTTTTT; cdr3_aa: CASSSSSAEKLFF
d_call: -; j_call: TRBJ1-1; v_call: TRBV3-1; clone_size: -; cdr3_length: 13; cdr3_nt: TGTGCCAGCAGCCAAGGAAGGAACACTGAAGCTTTCTTT; cdr3_aa: CASSQGRNTEAFF
d_call: -; j_call: TRBJ2-1; v_call: TRBV30; clone_size: -; cdr3_length: 14; cdr3_nt: TGTGCCTGGAGTGAACAGGGAGCCTACAATGAGCAGTTCTTC; cdr3_aa: CAWSEQGAYNEQFF
d_call: -; j_call: TRBJ1-1; v_call: TRBV7-3; clone_size: -; cdr3_length: 11; cdr3_nt: TGTGCCAGCAGAGAGAGGACTGAAGCTTTCTTT; cdr3_aa: CASRERTEAFF
d_call: -; j_call: TRBJ2-1; v_call: TRBV4-1; clone_size: -; cdr3_length: 15; cdr3_nt: TGCGCCAGCAGCCAAGGCGCGGGGCTTTACAATGAGCAGTTCTTC; cdr3_aa: CASSQGAGLYNEQFF
d_call: -; j_call: TRBJ1-2; v_call: TRBV19; clone_size: -; cdr3_length: 13; cdr3_nt: TGTGCCAGTAGTGTCAGGGGTGACTATGGCTACACCTTC; cdr3_aa: CASSVRGDYGYTF
d_call: -; j_call: TRBJ1-2; v_call: TRBV2; clone_size: -; cdr3_length: 13; cdr3_nt: TGTGCCAGCAGTGAGGAGGCAAACTATGGCTACACCTTC; cdr3_aa: CASSEEANYGYTF
d_call: -; j_call: TRBJ2-2; v_call: TRBV2; clone_size: -; cdr3_length: 15; cdr3_nt: TGTGCCAGCAGTGAGTCATCGGCGAACACCGGGGAGCTGTTTTTT; cdr3_aa: CASSESSANTGELFF
d_call: -; j_call: TRBJ1-2; v_call: TRBV12-3/TRBV12-4; clone_size: -; cdr3_length: 13; cdr3_nt: TGTGCCAGCAGTCCGGGAGACCGTTACGGCTACACCTTC; cdr3_aa: CASSPGDRYGYTF
d_call: -; j_call: TRBJ2-5; v_call: TRBV2; clone_size: -; cdr3_length: 12; cdr3_nt: TGTGCCAGCAACAACAGGGCGGAGACCCAGTACTTC; cdr3_aa: CASNNRAETQYF
d_call: TRBD2; j_call: TRBJ2-7; v_call: TRBV11-2; clone_size: -; cdr3_length: 18; cdr3_nt: TGTGCCAGCAGCCCGCGGGCTAGCGGGGGGCCCGGGTCCTACGAGCAGTACTTC; cdr3_aa: CASSPRASGGPGSYEQYF
d_call: TRBD1; j_call: TRBJ2-6; v_call: TRBV27; clone_size: -; cdr3_length: 16; cdr3_nt: TGTGCCAGCAGTTTACGGCAGGGGGCTGGGGCCAACGTCCTGACTTTC; cdr3_aa: CASSLRQGAGANVLTF
d_call: -; j_call: TRBJ2-5; v_call: TRBV19; clone_size: -; cdr3_length: 14; cdr3_nt: TGTGCCAGTAGCCAAGTTCAAACCCAGGAGACCCAGTACTTC; cdr3_aa: CASSQVQTQETQYF
d_call: -; j_call: TRBJ1-6; v_call: TRBV3-1; clone_size: once; cdr3_length: 15; cdr3_nt: TGTGCCAGCAGCCCTTTTGCTGGCGAGGATTCACCCCTCCACTTT; cdr3_aa: CASSPFAGEDSPLHF
d_call: TRBD2; j_call: TRBJ2-3; v_call: TRBV6-1; clone_size: -; cdr3_length: 16; cdr3_nt: TGTGCCAGCAGTGAAGGCCCCGGACTAGCAGCAGATACGCAGTATTTT; cdr3_aa: CASSEGPGLAADTQYF
d_call: -; j_call: TRBJ2-7; v_call: TRBV11-1; clone_size: -; cdr3_length: 15; cdr3_nt: TGTGCCAGCAGCCACTTGGGCAGGGAAGCCTACGAGCAGTACTTC; cdr3_aa: CASSHLGREAYEQYF
d_call: -; j_call: TRBJ2-1; v_call: TRBV7-2; clone_size: -; cdr3_length: 13; cdr3_nt: TGTGCCAGCAGCTCCACTTCCTACAATGAGCAGTTCTTC; cdr3_aa: CASSSTSYNEQFF
d_call: -; j_call: TRBJ1-3; v_call: TRBV20-1; clone_size: -; cdr3_length: 13; cdr3_nt: TGCAGTGCTAGACACAATCCTGGAAACACCATATATTTT; cdr3_aa: CSARHNPGNTIYF
d_call: TRBD1; j_call: TRBJ2-3; v_call: TRBV28; clone_size: -; cdr3_length: 20; cdr3_nt: TGTGCCAGCAGTTCCCCGGGACAGGGACAGGGCGTTGGAAGCACAGATACGCAGTATTTT; cdr3_aa: CASSSPGQGQGVGSTDTQYF
d_call: -; j_call: TRBJ1-2; v_call: TRBV19; clone_size: -; cdr3_length: 16; cdr3_nt: TGTGCCAGTAGTATAGATCGGCCTAACAGGGCTTATGGCTACACCTTC; cdr3_aa: CASSIDRPNRAYGYTF
d_call: TRBD1; j_call: TRBJ2-7; v_call: TRBV7-3; clone_size: few; cdr3_length: 14; cdr3_nt: TGTGCCAGCAGCCCGGGACAGGGTACCTACGAGCAGTACTTC; cdr3_aa: CASSPGQGTYEQYF